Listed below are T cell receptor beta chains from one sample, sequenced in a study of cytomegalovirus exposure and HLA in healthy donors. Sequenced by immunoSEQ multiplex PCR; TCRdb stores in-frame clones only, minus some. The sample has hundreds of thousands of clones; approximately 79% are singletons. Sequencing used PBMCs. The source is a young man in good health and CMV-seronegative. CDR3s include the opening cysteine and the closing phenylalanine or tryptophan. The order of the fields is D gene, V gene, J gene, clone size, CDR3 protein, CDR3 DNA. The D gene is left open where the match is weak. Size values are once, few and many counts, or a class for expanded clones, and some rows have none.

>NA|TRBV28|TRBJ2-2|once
CASSFPRGSAGELFF
TGTGCCAGCAGTTTTCCCAGGGGTAGCGCCGGGGAGCTGTTTTTT
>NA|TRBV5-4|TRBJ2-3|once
CASSLEYAGPEGDTQYF
TGTGCCAGCAGCTTGGAATATGCGGGGCCAGAGGGAGATACGCAGTATTTT
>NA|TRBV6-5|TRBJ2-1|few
CASSSGLYEQFF
TGTGCCAGCAGTTCTGGACTGTATGAGCAGTTCTTC
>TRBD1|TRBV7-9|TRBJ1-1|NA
CASSPRDRGLAFF
TGTGCCAGCAGCCCCCGCGATAGGGGGCTAGCTTTCTTT
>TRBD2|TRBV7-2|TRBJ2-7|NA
CASSLEAGGPYEQYF
TGTGCCAGCAGCTTAGAAGCGGGAGGACCGTACGAGCAGTACTTC
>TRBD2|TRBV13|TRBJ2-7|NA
CASSLRLAGVGYEQYF
TGTGCCAGCAGCTTGCGGCTAGCGGGAGTGGGATACGAGCAGTACTTC
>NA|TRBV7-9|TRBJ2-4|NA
CASSLERGSHIQYF
TGTGCCAGCAGCTTAGAACGGGGGAGTCACATTCAGTACTTC
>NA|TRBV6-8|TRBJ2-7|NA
CASSYRGTVGYEQYF
TGTGCCAGCAGTTATCGGGGGACAGTTGGGTACGAGCAGTACTTC
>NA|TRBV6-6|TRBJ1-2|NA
CASKTTGSYGYTF
TGTGCCAGCAAGACGACGGGGAGCTATGGCTACACCTTC
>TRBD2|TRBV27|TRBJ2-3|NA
CASTTSGTSGGADTQYF
TGTGCCAGCACCACCTCCGGGACTAGCGGGGGGGCAGATACGCAGTATTTT
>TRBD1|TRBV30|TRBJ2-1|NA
CAWNPGTGYNEQFF
TGTGCCTGGAACCCCGGGACAGGTTACAATGAGCAGTTCTTC
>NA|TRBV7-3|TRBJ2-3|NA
CASSSRQATDTQYF
TGTGCCAGCAGCTCTAGACAGGCCACAGATACGCAGTATTTT
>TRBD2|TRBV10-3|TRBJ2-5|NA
CAISSGGARETQYF
TGTGCCATCAGTAGCGGGGGGGCCCGTGAGACCCAGTACTTC
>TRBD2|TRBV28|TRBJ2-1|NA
CASSFSGEGKNEQFF
TGTGCCAGCAGTTTTTCCGGGGAGGGGAAGAATGAGCAGTTCTTC
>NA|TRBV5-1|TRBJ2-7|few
CASSLGQTSSYEQYF
TGCGCCAGCAGCTTGGGACAGACCAGCTCCTACGAGCAGTACTTC
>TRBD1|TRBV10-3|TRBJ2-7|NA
CAIRLGQGTYEQYF
TGTGCCATCAGGTTGGGACAGGGTACCTACGAGCAGTACTTC
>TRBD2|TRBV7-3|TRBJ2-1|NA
CASSLTFTTSVNNEQFF
TGTGCCAGCAGCTTAACGTTTACAACTAGCGTTAACAATGAGCAGTTCTTC
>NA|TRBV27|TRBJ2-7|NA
CASSGAGRYEQYF
TGTGCCAGCAGTGGGGCGGGGCGGTACGAGCAGTACTTC
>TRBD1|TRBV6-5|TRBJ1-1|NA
CASRKGGVNTEAFF
TGTGCCAGCAGGAAAGGGGGCGTGAACACTGAAGCTTTCTTT
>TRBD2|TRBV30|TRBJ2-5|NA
CAWNPRPRGSETQYF
TGTGCCTGGAATCCTAGGCCGCGGGGGAGTGAGACCCAGTACTTC
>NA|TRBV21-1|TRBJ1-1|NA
CASSTHLCRGAYTEAFF
TGTGCCAGCAGCACCCATTTATGCAGGGGGGCGTACACTGAAGCTTTCTTT
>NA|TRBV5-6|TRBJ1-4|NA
CASSLAGGDREKLFF
TGTGCCAGCAGCTTGGCCGGGGGGGATCGTGAAAAACTGTTTTTT
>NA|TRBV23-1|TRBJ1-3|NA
CASRKTQFGNTIYF
TGCGCCAGCAGAAAGACACAATTTGGCAACACCATATATTTT
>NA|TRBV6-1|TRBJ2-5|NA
CASSAQRTLGETQYF
TGTGCCAGCAGTGCGCAGAGGACACTGGGGGAGACCCAGTACTTC
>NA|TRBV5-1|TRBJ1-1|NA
CASSFGQGNTEAFF
TGCGCCAGCAGCTTCGGGCAGGGGAACACTGAAGCTTTCTTT
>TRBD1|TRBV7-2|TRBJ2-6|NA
CASSQRQGAGSGANVLTF
TGTGCCAGCAGCCAAAGACAGGGGGCTGGCTCTGGGGCCAACGTCCTGACTTTC
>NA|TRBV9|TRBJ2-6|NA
CASSVAGAGANVLTF
TGTGCCAGCAGCGTAGCAGGGGCTGGGGCCAACGTCCTGACTTTC
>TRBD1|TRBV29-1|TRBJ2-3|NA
CSVAPTGENTDTQYF
TGCAGCGTTGCGCCGACAGGGGAAAACACAGATACGCAGTATTTT
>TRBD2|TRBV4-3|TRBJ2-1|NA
CASSQDLAGNNGQFF
TGCGCCAGCAGCCAAGATCTAGCGGGAAACAATGGGCAGTTCTTC
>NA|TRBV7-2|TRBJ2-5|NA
CASSGGFTEAQYF
TGTGCCAGCAGCGGGGGGTTCACGGAGGCCCAGTACTTC
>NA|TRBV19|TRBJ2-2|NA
CASSIESAGELFF
TGTGCCAGTAGTATAGAGTCGGCCGGGGAGCTGTTTTTT
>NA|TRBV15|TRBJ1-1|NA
CATSLDSNTEAFF
TGTGCCACCAGCTTAGACTCGAACACTGAAGCTTTCTTT
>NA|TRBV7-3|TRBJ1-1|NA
CASSLGRVDTEAFF
TGTGCCAGCAGCTTAGGCAGGGTGGACACTGAAGCTTTCTTT
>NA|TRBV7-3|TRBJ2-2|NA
CASSLSVSGELFF
TGTGCCAGCAGCTTATCCGTCTCTGGGGAGCTGTTTTTT
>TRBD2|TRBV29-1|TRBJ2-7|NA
CSVGAEDGGTYEQYF
TGCAGCGTTGGGGCGGAGGACGGGGGGACCTACGAGCAGTACTTC
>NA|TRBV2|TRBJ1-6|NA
CASSEQGGSPLHF
TGTGCCAGCAGTGAGCAGGGTGGTTCACCCCTCCACTTT
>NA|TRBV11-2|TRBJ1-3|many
CASSRVLSGNTIYF
TGTGCCAGCAGTCGGGTTCTCTCTGGAAACACCATATATTTT
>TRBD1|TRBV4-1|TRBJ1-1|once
CASSHPGQANTEAFF
TGCGCCAGCAGCCATCCGGGACAGGCTAACACTGAAGCTTTCTTT
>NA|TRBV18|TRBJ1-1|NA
CASSDGGGVAFF
TGTGCCAGCTCTGACGGGGGAGGAGTAGCTTTCTTT
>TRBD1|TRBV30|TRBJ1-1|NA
CAWSVAQGVFTEAFF
TGTGCCTGGAGTGTAGCCCAGGGGGTGTTCACTGAAGCTTTCTTT
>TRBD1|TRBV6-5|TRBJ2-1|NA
CASRGTGGPNEQFF
TGTGCCAGCAGAGGGACAGGGGGCCCCAATGAGCAGTTCTTC
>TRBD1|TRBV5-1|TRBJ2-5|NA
CASSSLTGGEETQYF
TGCGCCAGCAGCTCTTTGACAGGGGGCGAGGAGACCCAGTACTTC
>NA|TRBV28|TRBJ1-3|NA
CASIPVAYENTIYF
TGTGCCAGCATCCCAGTAGCATATGAAAACACCATATATTTT
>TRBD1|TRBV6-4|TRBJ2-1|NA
CASSVDTGVGSYNEQFF
TGTGCCAGCAGTGTCGATACAGGGGTGGGCTCCTACAATGAGCAGTTCTTC
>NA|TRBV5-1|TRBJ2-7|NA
CASSLAQGYEQYF
TGCGCCAGCAGCTTGGCTCAGGGTTACGAGCAGTACTTC
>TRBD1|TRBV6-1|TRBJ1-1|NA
CASSLRTGSTEAFF
TGTGCCAGCAGTCTCCGGACAGGGAGTACTGAAGCTTTCTTT
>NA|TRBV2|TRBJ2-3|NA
CASTYRAEDTQYF
TGTGCCAGCACCTACAGGGCGGAAGATACGCAGTATTTT
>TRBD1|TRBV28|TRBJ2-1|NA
CASSGTGFSYNEQFF
TGTGCCAGCAGTGGGACAGGGTTCTCCTACAATGAGCAGTTCTTC
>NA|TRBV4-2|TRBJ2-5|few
CASSQDIAGEETQYF
TGTGCCAGCAGCCAAGATATCGCAGGGGAAGAGACCCAGTACTTC
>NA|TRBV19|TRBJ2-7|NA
CASSIGFRGTEQYF
TGTGCCAGTAGTATAGGTTTTAGGGGGACCGAGCAGTACTTC
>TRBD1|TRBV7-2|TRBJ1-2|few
CASSFDRGNYGYTF
TGTGCCAGCAGCTTTGACAGGGGTAACTATGGCTACACCTTC
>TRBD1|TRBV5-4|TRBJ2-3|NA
CASSLGPVTGADTQYF
TGTGCCAGCAGCTTGGGGCCGGTCACAGGGGCCGATACGCAGTATTTT
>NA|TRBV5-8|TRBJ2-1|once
CASSPTGIWGEQFF
TGTGCCAGCAGCCCTACCGGGATTTGGGGTGAGCAGTTCTTC